This T cell receptor (beta chain) was sequenced during a study of blood T cell repertoires in COVID-19. The overall study: PBMCs, B-cell-depleted T cells, or T cells provided the cDNA or gDNA that made up the material.

The V gene's germline CDR1 is LNHDA and CDR2 SQIVND (reference sequence). The CDR3 extends over 13 amino acids. Trimming took off 7 bases at V and 3 bases at J, with 12 bases between the two ends. Authors' analysis steps: From reference gene primer amplification, estimates of nucleated cell counts were derived. TCRdb's copy holds only in-frame clones and misses some; the assay was immunoSEQ multiplex PCR. V and J calls and clone size come straight from that table; D and trimming were deduced from the DNA. The sample gives 200,000 to 300,000 clones, 85% to 95% of which show up once; 0.83% is in the top ten.

The source is a man aged 30 to 39 with COVID-19, enrolled during active disease. The J gene is TRBJ1-1, the V gene TRBV19, with D hard to call. Sequencing input: peripheral blood. The CDR3 spells CASTPGYYTEAFF. CDR3 in DNA: TGTGCCAGTACTCCGGGATATTACACTGAAGCTTTCTTT.